The table lists the clone carrying this T cell receptor beta chain with many counts. Some clones are missing from TCRdb's copy, which holds only in-frame ones; the method was immunoSEQ multiplex PCR. The sample includes around 320,000 clones, roughly 89% seen only once; the top ten take approximately 4.3%. This entry belongs to a study of blood T cell repertoires in COVID-19. V shed 4 bases and J shed 10 bases, with 17 bases lying between them. This CDR3 has 13 residues. Per the germline V gene, CDR1 is SGHNT and CDR2 is YYREEE (reference sequence). The receptor was isolated from a woman under 30 with acute COVID-19. The rearrangement links TRBV5-4 to TRBJ1-2; possibly TRBD1 for D (5 bases). The sequenced sample consisted of PBMCs or T cells enriched from blood (not recorded which). The CDR3 spells CASSPLGGLDYTF. The CDR3 nucleotides read TGTGCCAGCAGCCCCTTGGGGGGGTTAGACTACACCTTC.